This TCR beta chain was retrieved from a study of PD-L1 blockade in urothelial cancer. Whole-study context: Timepoints chosen for blood analysis were 3 weeks (second dose) and 6 weeks after treatment start.

The germline V gene has CDR1 SEHNR and CDR2 FQNEAQ (reference sequence). The germline V and J ends were trimmed by 5 bases and 5 bases, with 13 bases remaining between them. The CDR3 runs 14 residues. The time point was: peripheral blood 6 weeks after treatment start. Generated by immunoSEQ multiplex PCR, the TCRdb table keeps only in-frame clones and is missing some. The sample lists tens of thousands of clones; about 90% were seen once. This clone was seen a few times. Here the sequenced sample was PBMCs, taken around atezolizumab (anti-PD-L1) treatment. This rearrangement joins TRBV7-9 to TRBJ1-5; D remains ambiguous. This clonotype was obtained from a man aged 60 to 69 with urothelial cancer. DNA of the CDR3: TGTGCCAGCAGCACCGGGATGGATCATCAGCCCCAGCATTTT. Residues: CASSTGMDHQPQHF.